The TCR beta chain described here comes from a study of T-cell reconstitution after alpha-beta-depleted transplantation in children. Study conclusions and caveats: Surviving recipient T cells and thymic progenitors produced the high day-60 TCRbeta diversity seen in some patients. Expanded graft clones numbering several hundred reportedly gave rise to alpha-beta T cells about two months after transplant.

Preparing the TCRbeta library involved the use of unique molecular identifiers. TCRdb re-analysed the PCR reads in MiXCR, keeping a single row per CDR3 protein. The data show 670,000 or so distinct CDR3 sequences, with about an eighth seen just once and roughly 0.77% held by the top ten. The sample holds many counts of this clonotype. Its antigen remains unknown. Germline V gene data show CDR1 as SGHTA and CDR2 as FQGNSA. This CDR3 contains 15 residues. Germline trimming cut 2 bases from V and 7 bases from J; bases unmatched to any gene: 9. The starting material was PBMCs, obtained before TCRalphabeta/CD19-depleted stem cell transplant. The gene calls are TRBV7-2 and TRBJ2-7; 9 positions agree with TRBD2. This sequence was found in a girl aged 2 to 9 with congenital amegakaryocytic thrombocytopenia, due to receive a stem cell transplant. CDR3 amino acids: CASSLSAGGPWEQYF. CDR3 nucleotide sequence: TGTGCCAGCAGCTTAAGCGCGGGAGGGCCTTGGGAGCAGTACTTC. Variable domain in full (rest from reference TRBV7-2 and TRBJ2-7): GAGVSQSPSNKVTEKGKDVELRCDPISGHTALYWYRQSLGQGLEFLIYFQGNSAPDKSGLPSDRFSAERTGGSVSTLTIQRTQQEDSAVYLCASSLSAGGPWEQYFGPGTRLTVT.